This is a list of T cell receptor beta chains from one sample in a study of shared clonotypes between healthy human individuals. The repertoire was sequenced with immunoSEQ multiplex PCR; TCRdb's copy has only in-frame clones and lacks some. Of about 96,000 clones in the sample, approximately 63% were seen once. Material for sequencing was memory CD8+ T cells sorted from blood. These receptors originate from a man aged 25-40 years in good health. The CDR3 runs from the conserved cysteine through the conserved F or W. The D gene is left open where the match is weak. Clone sizes are given selectively: once, few, many, or a class where the clone is expanded.

>TRBJ2-7|TRBD1|-|TRBV7-9
TGTGCCAGCAGCTTTCCGGCCCCCGGGACAGGGGCCTACGAGCAGTACTTC
CASSFPAPGTGAYEQYF
>TRBJ2-1|-|-|TRBV5-4
TGTGCCAGCAGCCGAGCGGCAGGTCAACAAAACAATGAGCAGTTCTTC
CASSRAAGQQNNEQFF
>TRBJ2-7|-|-|TRBV18
TGTGCCAGCTCACCCACCCCGGTCGAGCAGTACTTC
CASSPTPVEQYF
>TRBJ2-6|-|once|TRBV4-1
TGCGCCAGCAGCCAAGTTGCCTCTGGGGCCAACGTCCTGACTTTC
CASSQVASGANVLTF
>TRBJ2-3|TRBD1|few|TRBV19
TGTGCCAGTAGTATGGACAGGGTCGGCACAGATACGCAGTATTTT
CASSMDRVGTDTQYF
>TRBJ2-7|TRBD2|-|TRBV28
TGTGCCAGCAGTTTACCCCCGGGAGGAGTAGACTACGAGCAGTACTTC
CASSLPPGGVDYEQYF
>TRBJ2-7|-|-|TRBV4-1
TGCGCCAGCAGCCCCGGCCGGGGAGGTATATACGAGCAGTACTTC
CASSPGRGGIYEQYF
>TRBJ1-3|TRBD1|-|TRBV18
TGTGCCAGCTCACCACTCGGGACAGGGGACTCTCCTGCGGACACCATATATTTT
CASSPLGTGDSPADTIYF
>TRBJ2-2|-|once|TRBV5-1
TGCGCCAGCAGCTTGGTCGGGTCCAGAAGTACCGGGGAGCTGTTTTTT
CASSLVGSRSTGELFF
>TRBJ1-5|-|-|TRBV2
TGTGCCAGCAAATTAGAGGGGGTCAATCAGCCCCAGCATTTT
CASKLEGVNQPQHF
>TRBJ1-2|-|few|TRBV7-2
TGTGCCAGCAGCTTAGGGGGCGCTGGTTATGGCTACACCTTC
CASSLGGAGYGYTF
>TRBJ1-2|-|-|TRBV10-2
TGCGCCAGCAGTGAGGGGGACGTCTCTGGCTACACCTTC
CASSEGDVSGYTF
>TRBJ1-1|-|-|TRBV2
TGTGCCGGCGGGTGGTCCACTGAAGCTTTCTTT
CAGGWSTEAFF
>TRBJ2-1|TRBD2|-|TRBV7-9
TGTGCCAGCAGCAGCGGGACTAGCGGGCGATACAATGAGCAGTTCTTC
CASSSGTSGRYNEQFF
>TRBJ2-2|-|-|TRBV19
TGTGCCAGTAGTCCGTCCAGGCGGCAGAACACCGGGGAGCTGTTTTTT
CASSPSRRQNTGELFF
>TRBJ2-1|-|-|TRBV11-3
TGTGCCAGCAGCTTAGAGGGCACTTTGCAGTTCTTC
CASSLEGTLQFF
>TRBJ2-7|TRBD2|-|TRBV5-4
TGTGCCAGCAGCTCCGTACCGGGACTAGCGGGAGTCGCAACCTACGAGCAGTACTTC
CASSSVPGLAGVATYEQYF
>TRBJ2-2|-|few|TRBV5-6
TGTGCCAGCAGCTTGGGCACGGCTGTCACCGGGGAGCTGTTTTTT
CASSLGTAVTGELFF
>TRBJ2-1|-|once|TRBV10-2
TGCGCCAGCAGTTCGAGCGGTAGCTCCTACAATGAGCAGTTCTTC
CASSSSGSSYNEQFF
>TRBJ1-4|-|few|TRBV27
TGTGCCAGCAGTTTATTGGGGGCGGAGGAAAAACTGTTTTTT
CASSLLGAEEKLFF
>TRBJ2-7|-|-|TRBV6-4
TGTGCCAGCAGTTACTTTACTGCTAACGAGCAGTACTTC
CASSYFTANEQYF
>TRBJ2-3|-|few|TRBV5-4
TGTGCCAGCAGCCTAGCTGTGGGGCCCACAGATACGCAGTATTTT
CASSLAVGPTDTQYF
>TRBJ2-3|-|few|TRBV27
TGTGCCAGCAGTCCATTAGCGGACCTAAGCACAGATACGCAGTATTTT
CASSPLADLSTDTQYF
>TRBJ1-1|-|-|TRBV6-5
TGTGCCAGCAGCCTCCGGGTAGGGAACACTGAAGCTTTCTTT
CASSLRVGNTEAFF
>TRBJ2-6|-|once|TRBV4-1
TGCGCCAGCAGCCAAGACACAGGATCTGGGGCCAACGTCCTGACTTTC
CASSQDTGSGANVLTF
>TRBJ2-3|TRBD2|-|TRBV10-3
TGTGCCATCAAAGGTGTAGCGGGAGGGACAGATACGCAGTATTTT
CAIKGVAGGTDTQYF